The 28 T cell receptor beta chains listed next were all sequenced from one sample in a study of T cells in Graves' hyperthyroidism and ophthalmopathy. The CDR3 regions of TCR beta were amplified from RNA transcripts. When the TCR CDR3 underwent first-round RT-PCR, the HTBI primer set was used. One entry per CDR3 protein results from TCRdb running MiXCR on the multiplex PCR reads. The sample includes roughly 560,000 distinct CDR3 sequences, roughly 15% of them seen just once. Sequenced sample: blood. These receptors were taken from a woman aged 40 to 49 with Graves' ophthalmopathy.

The rearrangement links TRBV20-1 to TRBJ2-2, with 8 bases aligning to TRBD1. CDR1 and CDR2 from the germline V gene are DFQATT and SNEGSKA (reference sequence). V was pared by 4 bases and J by 1 base, with 5 bases of the junction left unmatched. CDR3 length: 15 amino acids. CDR3 amino acids: CSATTGTGNTGELFF. The CDR3 coding sequence is TGCAGTGCTACTACCGGGACAGGGAACACCGGGGAGCTGTTTTTT.

This clonotype was seen repeatedly, ten times or more. The chain joins TRBV6-1 to TRBJ1-1; 7 bases align to TRBD1. V lost 4 bases and J lost 3; bases outside the gene matches: 8. The CDR3 runs to 15 residues. Germline V CDR1 and CDR2: MNHNS, SASEGT. CDR3 coding DNA: TGTGCCAGCAGTGCTCATCAACAGGGGTACACTGAAGCTTTCTTT. Amino acids: CASSAHQQGYTEAFF.

This clonotype was seen many times. The chain couples TRBV28 to TRBJ2-7, with D unclear. Germline values: CDR1 MDHEN, CDR2 SYDVKM. The CDR3 totals 14 residues. The ends were cut back, 6 bases at V and 7 bases at J, with 19 bases in the middle. The CDR3 reads CASSLPRAVVEQYF. For the CDR3, the DNA is TGTGCCAGCAGCCTCCCTCGCGCTGTTGTTGAGCAGTACTTC.

The sample holds many counts of this clonotype. J is TRBJ1-2 and V is TRBV28; no firm D call. V lost 5 bases and J lost 5, with 12 bases in between. This CDR3 contains 13 residues. Looked up from germline, CDR1 is MDHEN and CDR2 is SYDVKM. The CDR3 sequence is CASSPIGVYGYTF. Written as DNA, the CDR3 is TGTGCCAGCAGTCCCATTGGGGTTTATGGCTACACCTTC.

This clonotype has at least ten counts. The chain employs TRBV24-1 and TRBJ2-7, with 7 nucleotides matching TRBD2. V trimming: 5 bases; J trimming: 6 bases; junction bases outside the gene matches: 12. The CDR3 is 15 amino acids. Germline V gene data show CDR1 as KGHDR and CDR2 as SFDVKD. CDR3 bases: TGTGCCACCAGTGCGCAGGGAGGGGCTCTAGGCGAGCAGTACTTC. It translates to CATSAQGGALGEQYF.

In this sample, this clonotype turned up many times. V usage is TRBV12-3 or TRBV12-4 and J usage is TRBJ2-2; perhaps TRBD1 as D (6 bases). Trimming cost V 0 bases and J 3 bases, with 11 bases left between them. The CDR3 has 16 amino acids. DNA for the CDR3: TGTGCCAGCAGTTTAGCAGGGACACTTCACACCGGGGAGCTGTTTTTT. This gives the protein CASSLAGTLHTGELFF.

This clonotype occurred many times. The rearrangement links TRBV27 to TRBJ2-7; D unclear. The V end lost 6 bases, the J end lost 3 bases, and 12 bases lay between the germline ends. The CDR3 is 13 amino acids. Germline V gene data show CDR1 as MNHEY and CDR2 as SMNVEV (reference sequence). The CDR3 bases are TGTGCCAGCAGCTACCAAAAGGGCTACGAGCAGTACTTC. Protein sequence: CASSYQKGYEQYF.

This clonotype was counted ten times or more. The chain recombines TRBV2 with TRBJ1-3; D unresolved. Trimming pared 7 bases from V and 9 bases from J, leaving 10 bases between. CDR1 and CDR2 from the germline V gene are SNHLY and FYNNEI. CDR3 length equals 11 residues. Here the CDR3 DNA reads TGTGCCAGCAATAGCGGGAGCACCATATATTTT. Translated, it gives CASNSGSTIYF.

V is TRBV5-6 and J is TRBJ1-4; no firm D call. Trimming stripped 0 bases from V and 8 bases from J, with 8 bases between. The CDR3 is made up of 13 amino acids. Germline CDR1 reads SGHDT; CDR2 reads YYEEEE. CDR3: CASSLGTGEKLFF. Here the CDR3 DNA reads TGTGCCAGCAGCTTGGGGACCGGAGAAAAACTGTTTTTT.

The rearrangement uses TRBV12-3 or TRBV12-4 and TRBJ2-5, with D maybe TRBD2 (5 bases). Trimming removed 0 bases from V and 3 bases from J, with 8 bases in between. The CDR3 covers 14 residues. The CDR3 DNA is TGTGCCAGCAGTTTAGCGGGAGCGGAAGAGACCCAGTACTTC. Protein product: CASSLAGAEETQYF.

In this sample, this clonotype turned up many times. The rearrangement links TRBV6-5 to TRBJ2-5; 11 bases match TRBD2. J gave up 5 bases and V 4 bases, and 6 bases lay outside the gene matches. Looked up from germline, CDR1 is MNHEY and CDR2 is SVGAGI. This CDR3 has 15 amino acids. The CDR3 DNA is TGTGCCAGCAGTTCCAGTAGCGGGAGGGGGGAGACCCAGTACTTC. It translates to CASSSSSGRGETQYF.

This clonotype was recorded many times. The V and J genes are TRBV12-3 or TRBV12-4 and TRBJ2-7; a possible D gene is TRBD2 (6 bases). The CDR3 totals 13 residues. The V end lost 5 bases, the J end lost 2 bases, and 10 bases lay between the germline ends. The DNA of the CDR3 is TGTGCCAGCAGTCGGGACTTCCCCTACGAGCAGTACTTC. This codes for CASSRDFPYEQYF.

In this sample, this clonotype turned up many times. The rearrangement links TRBV2 to TRBJ2-2, with D perhaps being TRBD1 or TRBD2 (5 bases each). Trimming shortened V by 6 bases and J by 5 bases, and 13 bases separated the two germline ends. The CDR3 has 14 residues. Per the germline V gene, CDR1 is SNHLY and CDR2 is FYNNEI. The CDR3 DNA sequence: TGTGCCAGCAGCAAAAGGGACCAAACCGGGGAGCTGTTTTTT. It yields the protein CASSKRDQTGELFF.

This clonotype was found a few times. The rearrangement joins TRBV5-1 to TRBJ1-2; D not certain. Trimming took 0 bases from V and 8 from J, leaving 11 bases between them. Germline assignment: CDR1 SGHRS and CDR2 YFSETQ. This CDR3 is 13 amino acids long. The CDR3 spells CASSLAMGEGYTF. DNA for the CDR3: TGCGCCAGCAGCTTGGCTATGGGAGAGGGCTACACCTTC.

The chain couples TRBV4-1 to TRBJ1-1; 11 bases fit TRBD1. The CDR3 length is 12 residues. Trimming at V came to 10 bases and at J to 6 bases, leaving 4 bases not matched to a gene. Germline loops: CDR1 MGHRA, CDR2 YSYEKL. This CDR3 reads CATGQGGAEAFF. CDR3 in DNA: TGCGCCACGGGACAGGGGGGGGCTGAAGCTTTCTTT.

The rearrangement links TRBV29-1 to TRBJ1-1, with D unresolved. Trimming took off 6 bases at V and 0 bases at J, with 8 bases between the two ends. Germline V gives CDR1 SQVTM, CDR2 ANQGSEA. CDR3 length: 12 residues. In nucleotides, the CDR3 is TGCAGCGTCATATACATGAACACTGAAGCTTTCTTT. Amino acid sequence: CSVIYMNTEAFF.

This clonotype occurred many times. The CDR3 nucleotides are TGCAGTGCTAGAGATATTGGGAGTCAGCCCCAGCATTTT. It codes for CSARDIGSQPQHF. The chain links TRBV20-1 to TRBJ1-5; no clear D. Germline CDR1 is DFQATT and CDR2 is SNEGSKA (reference sequence). V lost 0 bases to trimming and J lost 6 bases, with 9 bases between them. There are 13 residues in the CDR3.

The V gene is TRBV30, the J gene TRBJ2-7; 9 positions match TRBD1. Germline-derived CDR1 and CDR2 are GTSNPN and SVGIG (reference sequence). The CDR3 totals 14 residues. The V gene end was trimmed by 4 bases and the J gene end by 3 bases; junction bases not matched to a gene: 7. CDR3 amino acids: CAWNDRGRFYEQYF. The CDR3, as DNA: TGTGCCTGGAACGACAGGGGGAGGTTCTACGAGCAGTACTTC. The full variable domain, rest sourced from reference TRBV30 and TRBJ2-7, is SQTIHQWPATLVQPVGSPLSLECTVEGTSNPNLYWYRQAAGRGLQLLFYSVGIGQISSEVPQNLSASRPQDRQFILSSKKLLLSDSGFYLCAWNDRGRFYEQYFGPGTRLTVT.

At least ten counts were recorded for this clonotype. The CDR3 loop reads CASSYQTRGGYTF. The DNA for the CDR3 is TGTGCCAGCAGTTACCAGACCAGAGGAGGCTACACCTTC. The gene calls are TRBV6-5 and TRBJ1-2; D unclear. V dropped 2 bases and J dropped 8 bases, with 12 bases sitting between them. Germline loops: CDR1 MNHEY, CDR2 SVGAGI. This CDR3 has 13 residues.

This clonotype was seen a handful of times. The chain has TRBV5-6 and TRBJ1-1; D gene uncertain. The CDR3 is made up of 12 amino acids. V lost 3 bases to trimming and J lost 4 bases, with 7 bases between them. Germline V lookup: CDR1 SGHDT, CDR2 YYEEEE. The CDR3, as DNA: TGTGCCAGCAGCTGGTGGGGCACTGAAGCTTTCTTT. Translated, it gives CASSWWGTEAFF.

This clonotype appeared many times. This chain joins TRBV28 and TRBJ2-7, with D uncertain. The germline CDR1 and CDR2 sequences are MDHEN and SYDVKM. Trimming cost V 4 bases and J 5 bases, with 6 bases left between them. CDR3 length: 11 residues. DNA of the CDR3: TGTGCCAGCAGTTGGCTGGACGAGCAGTACTTC. It specifies CASSWLDEQYF.

There are many counts of this clonotype. This chain links TRBV2 with TRBJ2-7; weak D call: TRBD1 (5 bases). Per the germline V gene, CDR1 is SNHLY and CDR2 is FYNNEI. Trimming pared 3 bases from V and 5 bases from J, leaving 14 bases between. This CDR3 contains 14 residues. CDR3 amino acids: CASSEPRVGDEQYF. CDR3 sequence (DNA): TGTGCCAGCAGTGAGCCCCGGGTAGGGGACGAGCAGTACTTC.

This clonotype was found many times. The rearrangement links TRBV2 to TRBJ2-7; D remains unclear. The germline gives CDR1 SNHLY, CDR2 FYNNEI. CDR3 length equals 13 residues. Trimming removed 7 bases at V and 0 bases at J, with 10 bases between. The CDR3 spells CASISADSYEQYF. The CDR3, as DNA: TGTGCCAGCATCAGCGCGGACTCCTACGAGCAGTACTTC.

This clonotype has just a few counts. The V gene is TRBV30, the J gene TRBJ2-3; 7 bases agree with TRBD2. Germline V gene sequence: CDR1 GTSNPN, CDR2 SVGIG (reference sequence). After removal of 4 bases from V and 0 bases from J, the junction contained 7 bases not matched to a gene. The CDR3 loop spans 15 amino acids. CDR3 sequence: CAWTTGTTSTDTQYF. The CDR3 bases are TGTGCCTGGACAACCGGGACTACTAGCACAGATACGCAGTATTTT.

This clonotype came up a few times. The chain carries TRBV6-2 or TRBV6-3 and TRBJ2-5, with D perhaps TRBD2 (5 bases). The CDR3 covers 13 residues. V was shortened by 2 bases and J by 4 bases, with 8 bases between the two germline ends. Germline CDR1 reads MNHEY; CDR2 reads SVGEGT. The CDR3 bases are TGTGCCAGCAGTTACCTTCGGGGAGAGACCCAGTACTTC. Translation: CASSYLRGETQYF.

This clonotype was recorded a few times. The V gene is TRBV7-8, the J gene TRBJ2-7; the D gene is possibly TRBD1 (5 bases). The CDR3 sequence is 17 residues long. From germline, CDR1 is SGHVS and CDR2 FQNEAQ. Trimming took 10 bases from V and 3 from J, leaving 28 bases between them. In DNA, the CDR3 is TGTGCCACCTGGGGCCGAGACGGAGAGAGTCCCCACTACGAGCAGTACTTC. It yields the protein CATWGRDGESPHYEQYF.

The table lists this clonotype with a few counts. The V gene is TRBV6-2 or TRBV6-3, the J gene TRBJ2-6, with TRBD2 as a possible D gene (6 bases). V was cut by 4 bases and J by 2 bases, with 9 bases left in between. The germline CDR1 and CDR2 sequences are MNHEY and SVGEGT. This CDR3 is built from 15 residues. The CDR3 DNA sequence: TGTGCCAGCAGTTGGGACTTGCCTGGGGCCAACGTCCTGACTTTC. This encodes CASSWDLPGANVLTF.

Ten or more counts support this clonotype. The CDR3 loop is CASSHRVTETQYF. DNA of the CDR3: TGCGCCAGCAGCCACAGGGTGACAGAGACCCAGTACTTC. The V and J genes are TRBV10-1 and TRBJ2-5, with D tentatively TRBD1 (6 bases). V was pared by 6 bases and J by 4 bases, with 12 bases between. In germline, CDR1 is WNHNN, CDR2 SYGVQD (reference sequence). The CDR3 totals 13 residues.